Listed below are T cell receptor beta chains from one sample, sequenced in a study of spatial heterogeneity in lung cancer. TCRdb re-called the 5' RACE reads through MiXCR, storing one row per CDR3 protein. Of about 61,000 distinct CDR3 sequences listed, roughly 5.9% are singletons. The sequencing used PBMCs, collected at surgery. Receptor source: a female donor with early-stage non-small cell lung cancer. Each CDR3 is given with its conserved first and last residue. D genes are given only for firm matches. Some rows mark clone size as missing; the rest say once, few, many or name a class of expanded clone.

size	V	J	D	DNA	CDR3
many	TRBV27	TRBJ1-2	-	TGTGCCAGCAGTTTATCGTCCTCGAGCACCTATGGCTACACCTTC	CASSLSSSSTYGYTF
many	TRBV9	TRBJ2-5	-	TGTGCCAGCAGCGTAGATCAGGGCCCCCAGGAGACCCAGTACTTC	CASSVDQGPQETQYF
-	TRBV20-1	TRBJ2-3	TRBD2	TGCAGTGCTCGGGGACTAGCGGGGCTCACAGATACGCAGTATTTT	CSARGLAGLTDTQYF
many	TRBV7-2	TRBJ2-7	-	TGTGCCAGCAGCAGAGACCAGCGAGAGCAGTACTTC	CASSRDQREQYF
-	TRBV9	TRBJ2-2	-	TGTGCCAGCAGCGTAGAAGGAGGGCAGTGGGCCGGGGAGCTGTTTTTT	CASSVEGGQWAGELFF
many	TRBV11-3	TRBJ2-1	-	TGTGCCAGCAGCTTAGCCGGGGGAAGGGGGCGCCTTTACAATGAGCAGTTCTTC	CASSLAGGRGRLYNEQFF
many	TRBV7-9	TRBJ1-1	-	TGTGCCAGCAGCTTTAGTTACACTGAAGCTTTCTTT	CASSFSYTEAFF
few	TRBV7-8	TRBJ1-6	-	TGTGCCAGCAGCTTAGCGCAGTCGAGCTCCTATAATTCACCCCTCCACTTT	CASSLAQSSSYNSPLHF
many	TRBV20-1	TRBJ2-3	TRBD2	TGCAGTGCTGGGGGGGGAGACTCCACAGATACGCAGTATTTT	CSAGGGDSTDTQYF
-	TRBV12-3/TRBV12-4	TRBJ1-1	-	TGTGCCAGCAGTGGGAGGGGTGGCACTGAAGCTTTCTTT	CASSGRGGTEAFF
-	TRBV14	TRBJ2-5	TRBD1	TGTGCCAGCAGCCAGCCGGGACAGGGTGCAGAGACCCAGTACTTC	CASSQPGQGAETQYF
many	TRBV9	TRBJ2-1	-	TGTGCCAGCAGCGTAGACGGGGTAGACAATGAGCAGTTCTTC	CASSVDGVDNEQFF
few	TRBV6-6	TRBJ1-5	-	TGTGCCAGCACCCCGGGCCTCAATCAGCCCCAGCATTTT	CASTPGLNQPQHF
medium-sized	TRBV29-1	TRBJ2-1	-	TGCAGCGGTGGGGGAGACAGCTACAATGAGCAGTTCTTC	CSGGGDSYNEQFF
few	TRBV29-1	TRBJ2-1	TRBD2	TGCAGCGTTGAAGATCCGGCTAGCGGGAGGGCCCTCGACAATGAGCAGTTCTTC	CSVEDPASGRALDNEQFF
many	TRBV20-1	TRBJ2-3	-	TGCAGTGTCCCCACGGGTTTGGGCACAGATACGCAGTATTTT	CSVPTGLGTDTQYF
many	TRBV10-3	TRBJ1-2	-	TGTGCCATCAGTGAGCGAGGGTTAGATGGCTACACCTTC	CAISERGLDGYTF
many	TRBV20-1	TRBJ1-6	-	TGCAGTGCTAGGTCAACGGATTCACCCCTCCACTTT	CSARSTDSPLHF
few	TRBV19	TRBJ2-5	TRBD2	TGTGCCAGTAGTATGAAGGTTAGCGGGGGTAAGACCCAGTACTTC	CASSMKVSGGKTQYF
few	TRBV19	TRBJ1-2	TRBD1	TGTGCCAGTAGTATACAGGGGGCGAACTATGGCTACACCTTC	CASSIQGANYGYTF
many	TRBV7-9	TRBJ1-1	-	TGTGCCAGCAGCTCCTCCCCCATGAACACTGAAGCTTTCTTT	CASSSSPMNTEAFF
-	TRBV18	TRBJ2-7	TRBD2	TGTGCCAGCTCACCTACTAGCGGGAGATTCGATGAGCAGTACTTC	CASSPTSGRFDEQYF
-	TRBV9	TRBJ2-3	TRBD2	TGTGCCAGCAGCGTAGCGACTAGCGGGAGCACAGATACGCAGTATTTT	CASSVATSGSTDTQYF
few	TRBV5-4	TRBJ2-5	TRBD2	TGTGCCAGCAGCTTGCCTAGCGGGGGGGAAGAGACCCAGTACTTC	CASSLPSGGEETQYF
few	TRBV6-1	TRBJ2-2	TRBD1	TGTGCCAGCAAACACACAGGGGGAGGAGGGGAGCTGTTTTTT	CASKHTGGGGELFF
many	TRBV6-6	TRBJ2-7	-	TGTGCCAGCACTAGAGGAGGGGGCAGCTCCTACGAGCAGTACTTC	CASTRGGGSSYEQYF
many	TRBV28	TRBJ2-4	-	TGTGCCAGCAGTTTATCGGGGGACCACCAGGAAAACATTCAGTACTTC	CASSLSGDHQENIQYF
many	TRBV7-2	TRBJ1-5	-	TGTGCCAGCAGCTTGCTTAGAGCGAGCAATCAGCCCCAGCATTTT	CASSLLRASNQPQHF
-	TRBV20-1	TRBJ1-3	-	TGCAGTGCTAGAACTCCGGGGTCAGCAGGAAACACCATATATTTT	CSARTPGSAGNTIYF
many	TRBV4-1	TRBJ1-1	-	TGCGCCAGCAGCCAAGCAACAGCTCGTGAAGCTTTCTTT	CASSQATAREAFF
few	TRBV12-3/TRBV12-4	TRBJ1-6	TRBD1	TGTGCCAGCAGTTTAGCGGACAGGGCAGGTTCACCCCTCCACTTT	CASSLADRAGSPLHF
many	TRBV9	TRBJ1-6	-	TGTGCCAGCAGCGTAAGTCAGGAGTCGGCCCTCCACTTT	CASSVSQESALHF
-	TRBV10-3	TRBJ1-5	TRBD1	TGTGCCATCAGTGAGTTCGCCGGGACAGGGGGGAATCAGCCCCAGCATTTT	CAISEFAGTGGNQPQHF
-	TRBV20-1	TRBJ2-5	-	TGCAGTGCTCCTAGGGGGGGTCGTCAAGAGACCCAGTACTTC	CSAPRGGRQETQYF
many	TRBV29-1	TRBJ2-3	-	TGCAGCTCGACTCGGGGGGCGGATACGCAGTATTTT	CSSTRGADTQYF
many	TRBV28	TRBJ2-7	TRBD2	TGTGCCAGCAGCCTCGGCGGCGGGGGAACCTACGAGCAGTACTTC	CASSLGGGGTYEQYF
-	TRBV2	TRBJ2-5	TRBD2	TGTGCCAGAGGGAGGGCGGCGGAGACCCAGTACTTC	CARGRAAETQYF
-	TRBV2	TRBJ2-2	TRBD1	TGTGCCAGCAGTAAAGACAGGGGGCTCGGCGGGGAGCTGTTTTTT	CASSKDRGLGGELFF
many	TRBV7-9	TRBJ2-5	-	TGTGCCAGCCTTACCCCAACAGAGTTCGGAGAAGAGACCCAGTACTTC	CASLTPTEFGEETQYF
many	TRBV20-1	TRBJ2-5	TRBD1	TGCAAGCCGACAGGGCGTGAGACCCAGTACTTC	CKPTGRETQYF
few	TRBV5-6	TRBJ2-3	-	TGTGCCAGCAGCTTTGCCGCTAGCACAGATACGCAGTATTTT	CASSFAASTDTQYF
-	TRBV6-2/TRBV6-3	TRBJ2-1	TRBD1	TGTGCCAGCAGCCGGGACAGGGGGTACAATGAGCAGTTCTTC	CASSRDRGYNEQFF
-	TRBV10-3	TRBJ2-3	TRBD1	TGTGCCGTCAGTGATGGACAGGGGAGAGATACGCAGTATTTT	CAVSDGQGRDTQYF
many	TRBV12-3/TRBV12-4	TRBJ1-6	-	TGTGCCAGCAGTTTGTCGACAGCCGATATATCACCCCTCCACTTT	CASSLSTADISPLHF